This T cell receptor beta chain stems from a study of regulatory T cells in long-lasting Graves disease. This clonotype has ten or more counts. Time point here: newly diagnosed GD, antithyroid drugs for less than 3 months. PBMC RNA served as the TCR library source. Assembly of TCR beta libraries relied on iRepertoire HTBI primers together with Arm-PCR of CDR3 regions. TCRdb independently ran MiXCR on the multiplex PCR reads; one entry per CDR3 protein. Counted here are 680,000 or so distinct CDR3 sequences, roughly 16% occurring once; the ten biggest clones make up under 20%. Another study also made use of these data, one on T cells in Graves' hyperthyroidism and ophthalmopathy. From that second work: Primed by the HTBI set, a first-round RT-PCR was run on the TCR CDR3.

This TCR was sampled from a woman in her twenties or thirties with Graves disease. The sample in question was peripheral blood mononuclear cells (PBMCs), obtained at new diagnosis, from a patient treated with antithyroid drugs.

The CDR3 sequence: CSATELLFTDTQYF. DNA for the CDR3: TGCAGTGCAACAGAGTTGTTATTCACAGATACGCAGTATTTT. The genes are TRBV20-1 and TRBJ2-3; no definite D call. V was cut by 6 bases and J by 2 bases, with 15 bases left in between. Germline loops: CDR1 DFQATT, CDR2 SNEGSKA (reference sequence). CDR3 length equals 14 residues.